Below, one TCR beta chain is given with its context. CDR3 length equals 12 residues. Trimming removed 2 bases at V and 5 bases at J, with 4 bases between. Germline V gene lookup returns CDR1 MDHEN and CDR2 SYDVKM. With random hexamers, about 0.5 to 1 ug RNA was reverse transcribed. Multiplex immunoSEQ PCR targeted 54 Vbeta and 13 Jbeta TCR beta segments. TCRdb re-analysed the immunoSEQ multiplex PCR reads in MiXCR, keeping a single row per CDR3 protein. This table holds fewer than 150,000 distinct CDR3 sequences, around 90% found once. These data are taken from a study of CD8 T cells in Susac syndrome.

The sample consisted of CD8+ T cells from PBMCs. The chain has TRBV28 and TRBJ2-1; D remains ambiguous. This receptor was obtained from a human donor with multiple sclerosis. The CDR3 loop is CASSLRNNEQFF. The CDR3 coding sequence is TGTGCCAGCAGTTTAAGGAACAATGAGCAGTTCTTC.